This entry lists 20 T cell receptor beta chains sequenced from one sample in a study of blood T cell repertoires in COVID-19. Repertoires were generated with immunoSEQ multiplex PCR, while TCRdb's copy carries only in-frame clones and drops some. The sample records a few hundred thousand clones, around 82% being singletons. Material for sequencing was peripheral blood. The receptors derive from a woman aged 18-29 years with acute or convalescent COVID-19.

The chain is built from TRBV30 and TRBJ2-7; perhaps TRBD1 as D (5 bases). Trimming took off 3 bases at V and 3 bases at J, with 9 bases between the two ends. Germline assignment: CDR1 GTSNPN and CDR2 SVGIG (reference sequence). This CDR3 comprises 12 residues. CDR3 sequence: CAWSWGGYEQYF. Here the CDR3 DNA reads TGTGCCTGGAGCTGGGGCGGCTACGAGCAGTACTTC.

In this sample, this clone turned up once. The J gene is TRBJ2-3, the V gene TRBV19; the D is unclear. Germline CDR1 LNHDA, CDR2 SQIVND (reference sequence). The CDR3 spans 13 residues. The CDR3 protein is CATFVEDTDTQYF. The CDR3 DNA reads TGTGCTACTTTCGTTGAGGACACAGATACGCAGTATTTT.

This chain uses TRBV7-9 with TRBJ1-4; 7 bases match TRBD1. Germline CDR1 reads SEHNR; CDR2 reads FQNEAQ (reference sequence). Trimming cost V 5 bases and J 3 bases; bases outside gene matches: 9. The CDR3 is made up of 16 amino acids. The CDR3 spells CASSAVQGLANEKLFF. The CDR3 DNA reads as TGTGCCAGCAGCGCAGTACAGGGGTTGGCTAATGAAAAACTGTTTTTT. The entire variable domain, with the rest obtained from reference TRBV7-9 and TRBJ1-4, is as follows: DTGVSQNPRHKITKRGQNVTFRCDPISEHNRLYWYRQTLGQGPEFLTYFQNEAQLEKSRLLSDRFSAERPKGSFSTLEIQRTEQGDSAMYLCASSAVQGLANEKLFFGSGTQLSVL.

The rearrangement uses TRBV5-5 and TRBJ1-4, with TRBD1 identical over 9 bases. The CDR3 has 16 residues. V lost 8 bases to trimming and J lost 7 bases; unmatched junction nucleotides: 15. Germline lookup yields CDR1 SGHKS and CDR2 YYEKEE (reference sequence). The chain's CDR3 is CARVIQGARVVEKLFF. DNA for the CDR3: TGTGCCAGAGTTATACAGGGGGCACGGGTAGTTGAAAAACTGTTTTTT.

The V gene is TRBV7-2, the J gene TRBJ1-2, with unresolved D. V was trimmed by 1 base and J by 0 bases, leaving 6 bases between them. The CDR3 is 14 residues long. From germline, CDR1 is SGHTA and CDR2 FQGNSA. As DNA, the CDR3 is TGTGCCAGCAGCTTAGATCCTGCTAACTATGGCTACACCTTC. Residues: CASSLDPANYGYTF.

This clone was counted only a few times. For the CDR3, the DNA is TGTGCCAGCAGCTTAGGGCCGGGAGGGGCTGGAAACACCATATATTTT. Translating it yields CASSLGPGGAGNTIYF. The V and J genes are TRBV7-2 and TRBJ1-3; TRBD1 is a possible D gene (5 bases). Germline V gene data show CDR1 as SGHTA and CDR2 as FQGNSA. The CDR3 has 16 residues. V shed 1 base and J shed 2 bases, with 12 bases lying between them.

Comments on this clone: One junction end does not reproduce the germline sequence, and a read error may be involved. The chain links TRBV7-7 to TRBJ1-3, with TRBD1 identical over 7 bases. Per germline, CDR1 SSHAT and CDR2 FNYEAQ (reference sequence). This CDR3 has 17 residues. The CDR3 region is CASSPGTAQYSGNTIYF. CDR3 DNA sequence: TGTGCTAGCAGCCCAGGGACAGCCCAATACTCTGGAAACACCATATATTTT.

The chain uses TRBV3-1 (or the pseudogene TRBV3-2) and TRBJ2-7; TRBD2 aligns across 14 bases. Losses at the gene ends were 4 bases for V and 7 bases for J; bases not matched to a gene: 3. The germline V gene has CDR1 LGHDT and CDR2 YNNKEL (reference sequence). The CDR3 is 14 residues long. This CDR3 reads CASSPGLAGVEQYF. For the CDR3, the DNA is TGTGCCAGCAGCCCGGGACTAGCGGGAGTTGAGCAGTACTTC.

The chain is built from TRBV28 and TRBJ1-5; D ambiguous. Trimming shortened V by 8 bases and J by 3 bases, and 14 bases separated the two germline ends. There are 14 residues in the CDR3. CDR1 and CDR2 (germline): MDHEN, SYDVKM. CDR3 loop: CASGRQEDNQPQHF. For the CDR3, the DNA is TGTGCCAGCGGGAGGCAGGAGGACAATCAGCCCCAGCATTTT.

The rearrangement uses TRBV4-3 and TRBJ2-7; weak D call: TRBD1 (5 bases). This CDR3 is 13 amino acids long. CDR1 LGHNA and CDR2 YSLEER come from the germline V gene. Trimming took off 3 bases at V and 7 bases at J, with 13 bases between the two ends. CDR3 nucleotides: TGCGCCAGCAGCCACGGCAGGGTGAGGGAGCAGTACTTC. Residues: CASSHGRVREQYF.

In its sample, this clone was seen a few times. The V call is TRBV24-1, the J call TRBJ2-1; D gene unclear. The CDR3 contains 15 residues. V lost 2 bases to trimming and J lost 0 bases, with 7 bases between them. Germline V gene data show CDR1 as KGHDR and CDR2 as SFDVKD. The DNA for the CDR3 is TGTGCCACCAGTGATTACTGGAGCTCCTACAATGAGCAGTTCTTC. Amino acids: CATSDYWSSYNEQFF.

CDR3: CASSQEEQGNTEAFF. The CDR3 nucleotides are TGCGCCAGCAGCCAAGAGGAACAGGGGAACACTGAAGCTTTCTTT. The gene calls are TRBV4-1 and TRBJ1-1, with D tentatively TRBD1 (6 bases). Germline V CDR1 and CDR2: MGHRA, YSYEKL. V lost 0 bases to trimming and J lost 1 base, with 9 bases between them. This CDR3 has 15 amino acids.

The chain couples TRBV6-1 to TRBJ1-4, with D perhaps TRBD1 (5 bases). Trimming left V 3 bases short and J 3 bases short, with 14 bases between. From germline, CDR1 is MNHNS and CDR2 SASEGT. This CDR3 has 16 residues. In nucleotides, the CDR3 is TGTGCCAGCAGTGATTGGCCGGGGGGGGCTAATGAAAAACTGTTTTTT. Translation: CASSDWPGGANEKLFF.

This clone was counted only a few times. The rearrangement joins TRBV19 to TRBJ1-5; 10 positions agree with TRBD1. The trim removed 5 bases at V and 1 base at J, leaving 8 bases unmatched. The CDR3 loop spans 17 amino acids. From germline, CDR1 is LNHDA and CDR2 SQIVND (reference sequence). CDR3 sequence: CASSYAGTGVSNQPQHF. As DNA, the CDR3 is TGTGCCAGTAGTTACGCCGGGACAGGGGTCAGCAATCAGCCCCAGCATTTT.

This rearrangement joins TRBV5-4 to TRBJ2-5; 8 bases line up with TRBD1. The CDR3 sequence is 18 residues long. Germline CDR1 reads SGHNT; CDR2 reads YYREEE (reference sequence). V trimming: 1 base; J trimming: 0 bases; junction bases outside the gene matches: 11. DNA for the CDR3: TGTGCCAGCAGCTTGAACCCAACAGGGGGAAGGTACCAAGAGACCCAGTACTTC. Its translation is CASSLNPTGGRYQETQYF.

DNA of the CDR3: TGTGCCAGCAGCTCGTCAGGACTAGCTAGGCAGTTCTTC. Translated: CASSSSGLARQFF. V gene TRBV7-3 combines with J gene TRBJ2-1; 8 bases fit TRBD2. Per germline, CDR1 SGHTA and CDR2 FQGTGA. With V trimmed by 4 bases and J by 12 bases, 8 bases remained unmatched. This CDR3 spans 13 amino acids. The full variable domain, rest sourced from reference TRBV7-3 and TRBJ2-1, is GAGVSQTPSNKVTEKGKYVELRCDPISGHTALYWYRQSLGQGPEFLIYFQGTGAADDSGLPNDRFFAVRPEGSVSTLKIQRTERGDSAVYLCASSSSGLARQFFGPGTRLTVL.

The gene calls are TRBV24-1 and TRBJ2-3; 9 nucleotides line up with TRBD2. This CDR3 contains 16 residues. Germline lookup yields CDR1 KGHDR and CDR2 SFDVKD. V shed 4 bases and J 5 bases; nucleotides not matched to a gene: 9. This CDR3 is CATSDPLLAGKDTQYF. CDR3 DNA: TGTGCCACCAGTGACCCTTTGCTAGCGGGAAAAGATACGCAGTATTTT.

The chain recombines TRBV5-1 with TRBJ2-1; 10 nucleotides line up with TRBD2. Trimming cost V 5 bases and J 5 bases; bases outside gene matches: 1. Germline CDR1 and CDR2: SGHRS and YFSETQ. The CDR3 contains 13 residues. CDR3 bases: TGCGCCAGCAGGGGGACTAGCGACAATGAGCAGTTCTTC. This translates into CASRGTSDNEQFF.

Note on this clone: Other DNA sequences in this sample translate to the same CDR3. This chain links TRBV7-3 with TRBJ2-1, with 9 nucleotides matching TRBD1. Germline CDR1 is SGHTA and CDR2 is FQGTGA. The CDR3 totals 15 residues. The V segment lost 4 bases and the J segment 4 bases; nucleotides outside the gene matches: 5. In DNA form, the CDR3 reads TGTGCCAGCAGCTGGGGACAGGGAGAATACAATGAGCAGTTCTTC. Translated: CASSWGQGEYNEQFF. The full variable domain, completed using reference TRBV7-3 and TRBJ2-1, is GAGVSQTPSNKVTEKGKYVELRCDPISGHTALYWYRQSLGQGPEFLIYFQGTGAADDSGLPNDRFFAVRPEGSVSTLKIQRTERGDSAVYLCASSWGQGEYNEQFFGPGTRLTVL.

This sequence joins TRBV28 and TRBJ2-7; D may be TRBD1 (6 bases). Germline loops: CDR1 MDHEN, CDR2 SYDVKM. V was clipped by 5 bases and J by 5 bases, with 10 bases between them. The CDR3 has 12 residues. The CDR3 loop is CASSQGSHEQYF. The CDR3 nucleotides read TGTGCCAGCAGTCAGGGGAGCCACGAGCAGTACTTC.